Below, 24 T cell receptor beta chains from the same sample are listed, as sequenced in a study of T cells in Graves' hyperthyroidism and ophthalmopathy. RNA transcripts were the template for amplifying TCR beta CDR3 regions. When the TCR CDR3 underwent first-round RT-PCR, the HTBI primer set was used. TCRdb redid the calling of the multiplex PCR reads with MiXCR, one entry per CDR3 protein. Of 270,000 or so distinct CDR3 sequences listed, less than 30% are singletons. The sequenced sample was blood. All receptors come from a man aged 35 to 55 with Graves' hyperthyroidism that later progressed to Graves' ophthalmopathy.

V is TRBV20-1 and J is TRBJ1-1, with 9 bases aligning to TRBD1. J gave up 3 bases and V 6 bases, and 5 bases lay outside the gene matches. The germline CDR1 and CDR2 sequences are DFQATT and SNEGSKA (reference sequence). The CDR3 totals 13 residues. In DNA form, the CDR3 reads TGCAGTGCCTTGACAGGGGGTTACACTGAAGCTTTCTTT. Protein: CSALTGGYTEAFF.

In its sample, this clonotype was seen many times. The chain has TRBV5-1 and TRBJ1-1; D call uncertain. V shed 0 bases and J shed 3 bases, with 3 bases lying between them. CDR1 and CDR2 (germline): SGHRS, YFSETQ. This CDR3 is built from 12 residues. The CDR3 is CASSLGDTEAFF. The CDR3 DNA sequence: TGCGCCAGCAGCTTGGGAGACACTGAAGCTTTCTTT.

This clonotype was seen at least ten times. The missing conserved phenylalanine or tryptophan at the end of this CDR3 makes a read error likely. J is TRBJ1-1 and V is TRBV4-1; D is unresolved. Germline-derived CDR1 and CDR2 are MGHRA and YSYEKL. Trimming shortened V by 1 base and J by 1 base, and 7 bases separated the two germline ends. CDR3 length: 14 residues. CDR3 nucleotides: TGCGCCAGCAGCCAAGGGCGGTCGAACACTGAAGCTTTCCTT. Its protein product is CASSQGRSNTEAFL.

This clonotype was detected only a few times. V is TRBV6-5 and J is TRBJ2-4, with D hard to call. V dropped 2 bases and J dropped 2 bases, with 7 bases sitting between them. This CDR3 has 14 amino acids. CDR1 and CDR2 (germline): MNHEY, SVGAGI. CDR3 sequence reads: CASSYGSTKNIQYF. The CDR3, as DNA: TGTGCCAGCAGTTACGGCTCCACCAAAAACATTCAGTACTTC.

This clonotype was detected ten times or more. The V and J genes are TRBV11-2 and TRBJ1-1; tentatively, D is TRBD1 (5 bases). From germline, CDR1 is SGHAT and CDR2 FQNNGV. Trimming took 3 bases from V and 5 from J, leaving 13 bases between them. The CDR3 consists of 14 residues. The DNA for the CDR3 is TGTGCCAGCAGCTTCAGGGACTCGTCTACTGAAGCTTTCTTT. This translates into CASSFRDSSTEAFF.

This clonotype was detected many times. V usage is TRBV5-1 and J usage is TRBJ2-7; 8 bases are a match to TRBD1. The length of the CDR3 is 11 residues. J lost 11 bases, V lost 4 bases, and 5 bases had no gene match. Germline V gives CDR1 SGHRS, CDR2 YFSETQ. In nucleotides, the CDR3 is TGCGCCAGCAGCAGCGGACAGGGAAAGTACTTC. Translating it yields CASSSGQGKYF.

The table lists this clonotype with a count of one. The chain couples TRBV12-3 or TRBV12-4 to TRBJ1-5; 7 positions match TRBD1. The V segment lost 6 bases and the J segment 2 bases; nucleotides outside the gene matches: 4. The CDR3 runs 14 residues. The CDR3 protein is CASRVDRGNQPQHF. The CDR3 nucleotides are TGTGCCAGCAGAGTAGACAGGGGCAATCAGCCCCAGCATTTT.

This clonotype was detected ten times or more. J is TRBJ1-2 and V is TRBV20-1; the match to TRBD1 covers 8 bases. The CDR3 extends over 17 amino acids. Trimming at V came to 2 bases and at J to 5 bases, leaving 16 bases not matched to a gene. Germline CDR1 is DFQATT and CDR2 is SNEGSKA (reference sequence). The CDR3 DNA reads TGCAGTGCTAGATCAACAGGGGGACAGACGATTTTTTATGGCTACACCTTC. As protein: CSARSTGGQTIFYGYTF.

This clonotype was observed many times. V usage is TRBV6-5 and J usage is TRBJ1-2; a possible D gene is TRBD1 (5 bases). V lost 5 bases to trimming and J lost 0 bases, with 10 bases between them. This CDR3 contains 14 residues. From germline, CDR1 is MNHEY and CDR2 SVGAGI. CDR3 in amino acids: CASSRDGPNYGYTF. CDR3 DNA: TGTGCCAGCAGTCGGGACGGTCCTAACTATGGCTACACCTTC.

The chain joins TRBV12-3 or TRBV12-4 to TRBJ2-7, with 11 bases matching TRBD2. The CDR3 is made up of 14 amino acids. J was trimmed by 9 bases and V by 5 bases; bases with no gene match: 9. In DNA, the CDR3 is TGTGCCAGCAGTCCCGGGACTAGCGGTGGGAGGCAGTACTTC. This translates into CASSPGTSGGRQYF.

The CDR3 loop is CASSFKFGLAGEGDYEQYF. In nucleotides, the CDR3 is TGTGCCAGCAGCTTCAAGTTCGGTCTAGCGGGAGAAGGGGATTACGAGCAGTACTTC. The rearrangement links TRBV7-3 to TRBJ2-7, with 10 nucleotides matching TRBD2. The junction had 18 bases not matched to a gene; V was cut back by 3 bases and J by 4 bases. There are 19 residues in the CDR3. Germline V gives CDR1 SGHTA, CDR2 FQGTGA.

The chain uses TRBV29-1 and TRBJ2-5, with D perhaps matching TRBD2 (5 bases). Germline lookup yields CDR1 SQVTM and CDR2 ANQGSEA. CDR3 length equals 12 residues. Trimming removed 8 bases at V and 4 bases at J, with 14 bases between. CDR3 region: CSTNSGRETQYF. The CDR3 DNA sequence: TGCAGCACTAACTCGGGGAGAGAGACCCAGTACTTC. Variable domain in full (rest from reference TRBV29-1 and TRBJ2-5): SAVISQKPSRDICQRGTSLTIQCQVDSQVTMMFWYRQQPGQSLTLIATANQGSEATYESGFVIDKFPISRPNLTFSTLTVSNMSPEDSSIYLCSTNSGRETQYFGPGTRLLVL.

This clonotype has only a few counts. The chain combines TRBV11-2 with TRBJ2-7; TRBD2 agrees at 9 bases. The ends lost 3 bases at V and 4 bases at J; junction bases unmatched: 4. The CDR3 loop spans 14 amino acids. Germline CDR1 SGHAT, CDR2 FQNNGV. The CDR3 reads CASSLIGLAYEQYF. In DNA form, the CDR3 reads TGTGCCAGCAGCTTGATCGGACTAGCGTACGAGCAGTACTTC.

This clonotype was counted at least ten times. The chain couples TRBV6-1 to TRBJ1-1, with D unresolved. The germline V and J ends were trimmed by 5 bases and 1 base, with 11 bases remaining between them. Germline loops: CDR1 MNHNS, CDR2 SASEGT. This CDR3 spans 14 amino acids. The CDR3 spells CASSKDGWNTEAFF. The DNA of the CDR3 is TGTGCCAGCAGTAAGGACGGCTGGAACACTGAAGCTTTCTTT.

This rearrangement joins TRBV6-1 to TRBJ2-7; tentative D call: TRBD1 (5 bases). This CDR3 region has 14 residues. Germline assignment: CDR1 MNHNS and CDR2 SASEGT. Trimming stripped 6 bases from V and 4 bases from J, with 16 bases between. CDR3 amino acids: CASSRQLQNYEQYF. The CDR3, as DNA: TGTGCCAGCAGCCGACAGCTCCAGAATTACGAGCAGTACTTC.

This clonotype came up many times. The genes are TRBV24-1 and TRBJ1-5, with D perhaps matching TRBD1 (6 bases). With 3 bases removed from V and 7 bases from J, the gap between germline ends came to 15 bases. Germline CDR1 is KGHDR and CDR2 is SFDVKD. CDR3 length: 15 amino acids. This CDR3 is CATSDQAAGVQPQHF. CDR3 DNA: TGTGCCACCAGTGATCAAGCTGCAGGGGTCCAGCCCCAGCATTTT.

The table lists this clonotype with many counts. An end of the junction does not agree with germline; a read error may underlie this. The chain has TRBV7-9 and TRBJ2-1; tentatively, D is TRBD2 (5 bases). Per germline, CDR1 SEHNR and CDR2 FQNEAQ (reference sequence). The CDR3 contains 14 residues. The CDR3 region is CASNLEVAYNEQFF. The CDR3 DNA is TGTGCCAGCAACTTAGAGGTAGCGTACAATGAGCAGTTCTTC.

This clonotype was found many times. The gene calls are TRBV5-1 and TRBJ2-5, with TRBD1 as a possible D gene (5 bases). The CDR3 has 17 amino acids. Germline V gene lookup returns CDR1 SGHRS and CDR2 YFSETQ. Trimming pared 4 bases from V and 0 bases from J, leaving 19 bases between. For the CDR3, the DNA is TGCGCCAGCAGCCCTCTGCGAGGCAGGGCGAACCAAGAGACCCAGTACTTC. The encoded protein is CASSPLRGRANQETQYF. Variable domain in full (rest from reference TRBV5-1 and TRBJ2-5): KAGVTQTPRYLIKTRGQQVTLSCSPISGHRSVSWYQQTPGQGLQFLFEYFSETQRNKGNFPGRFSGRQFSNSRSEMNVSTLELGDSALYLCASSPLRGRANQETQYFGPGTRLLVL.

This clonotype came up many times. The genes are TRBV18 and TRBJ2-7; 9 nucleotides align to TRBD1. Germline V gives CDR1 KGHSH, CDR2 LQKENI. The CDR3 totals 16 residues. V shed 5 bases and J 5 bases; nucleotides not matched to a gene: 13. CDR3 region: CASSTSTGGSGDEQYF. CDR3 nucleotide sequence: TGTGCCAGCTCAACTTCGACAGGGGGTAGCGGAGACGAGCAGTACTTC.

This clonotype was picked up many times. One end of the junction varies from germline; a read error may be responsible. V gene TRBV2 combines with J gene TRBJ2-6; D is possibly TRBD1 (6 bases). The CDR3 spans 16 residues. Germline values: CDR1 SNHLY, CDR2 FYNNEI. CDR3 DNA: TGTGCCGGCAGGCCCACAGGGTCTGGTGGGGCCAACGTCCTGACTTTC. This gives the protein CAGRPTGSGGANVLTF.

The table lists this clonotype with many counts. The rearrangement links TRBV20-1 to TRBJ1-2; 8 bases fit TRBD1. Trimming removed 5 bases from V and 5 bases from J; junction bases left unmatched: 7. The germline V gene encodes CDR1 DFQATT and CDR2 SNEGSKA (reference sequence). CDR3 length: 13 residues. CDR3 loop: CSAGGQGGYGYTF. The CDR3 DNA sequence: TGCAGTGCTGGCGGACAGGGCGGATATGGCTACACCTTC.

This clonotype came up many times. The V gene is TRBV19, the J gene TRBJ2-2; D perhaps matches TRBD2 (6 bases). CDR1 is LNHDA and CDR2 is SQIVND in the germline V gene (reference sequence). CDR3 length: 17 amino acids. V dropped 7 bases and J dropped 0 bases, with 18 bases sitting between them. The CDR3 loop reads CASTFSGAATNTGELFF. The CDR3 coding sequence is TGTGCCAGTACTTTTTCGGGAGCGGCAACGAACACCGGGGAGCTGTTTTTT.

This clonotype was detected ten times or more. This chain links TRBV20-1 with TRBJ1-2; TRBD1 matches 8 bases. The CDR3 has 16 amino acids. Germline-derived CDR1 and CDR2 are DFQATT and SNEGSKA (reference sequence). With V trimmed by 2 bases and J by 2 bases, 10 bases remained unmatched. The CDR3, as DNA: TGCAGTGCTAGACTCCAAGACAGGGGAGGCAACTATGGCTACACCTTC. This gives the protein CSARLQDRGGNYGYTF.

Only a few counts were recorded for this clonotype. V gene TRBV10-3 combines with J gene TRBJ1-2, with 10 positions matching TRBD1. V was clipped by 3 bases and J by 6 bases; unmatched bases: 7. Germline loops: CDR1 ENHRY, CDR2 SYGVKD. The CDR3 consists of 15 residues. The CDR3 DNA sequence: TGTGCCATCAGTGACCCGGGACAGGGGAGGGATGGCTACACCTTC. It is translated as CAISDPGQGRDGYTF.